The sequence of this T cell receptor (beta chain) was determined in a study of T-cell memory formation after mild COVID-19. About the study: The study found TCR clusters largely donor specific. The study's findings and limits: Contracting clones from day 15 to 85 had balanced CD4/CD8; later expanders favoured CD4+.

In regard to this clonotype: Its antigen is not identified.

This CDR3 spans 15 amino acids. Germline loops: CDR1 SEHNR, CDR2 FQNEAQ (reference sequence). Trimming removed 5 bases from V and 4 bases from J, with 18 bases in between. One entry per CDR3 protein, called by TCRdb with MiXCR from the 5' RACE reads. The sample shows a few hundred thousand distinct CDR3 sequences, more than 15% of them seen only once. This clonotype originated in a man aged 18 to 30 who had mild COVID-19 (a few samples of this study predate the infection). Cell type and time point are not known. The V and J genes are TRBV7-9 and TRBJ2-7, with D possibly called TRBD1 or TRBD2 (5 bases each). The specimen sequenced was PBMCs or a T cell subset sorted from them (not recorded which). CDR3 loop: CASSPVEGAGYEQYV. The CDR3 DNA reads TGTGCCAGCAGCCCCGTGGAAGGGGCGGGTTACGAGCAGTACGTC.